The text below deals with one T cell receptor (beta chain). V was trimmed by 0 bases and J by 1 base, leaving 11 bases between them. The CDR3 has 17 amino acids. CDR1 and CDR2 (germline): SGHRS, YFSETQ. Sequenced by immunoSEQ multiplex PCR; TCRdb stores in-frame clones only, minus some. The repertoire has under 80,000 clones, roughly 87% of them found once; the top ten carry just over 2%. The data originate from a study of OX40 agonist ivuxolimab in advanced cancers. Sequenced material: CD4+ or CD8+ T cells sorted from blood, taken in a trial of the OX40 agonist ivuxolimab. The chain joins TRBV5-1 to TRBJ2-6; D perhaps matches TRBD1 (5 bases). This clonotype originated in an adult with an advanced solid tumor such as melanoma, head and neck, liver or kidney cancer. The CDR3 sequence is CASSLVEGESGANVLTF. DNA for the CDR3: TGCGCCAGCAGCTTGGTGGAAGGGGAATCTGGGGCCAACGTCCTGACTTTC.